Below are 32 T cell receptor beta chains sequenced from a single sample in a study of cytomegalovirus exposure and HLA in healthy donors. PCR amplification relied on 60 Vbeta primers (plus 13 Jbeta primers). Profiled with immunoSEQ multiplex PCR; TCRdb holds only in-frame clones, not every one. The data show about 150,000 clones, approximately 80% seen once. Input material: PBMCs. The source of these receptors is a middle-aged man in good health and CMV-seronegative.

The J gene is TRBJ2-3, the V gene TRBV30, with D possibly matching TRBD2 (7 bases). From germline, CDR1 is GTSNPN and CDR2 SVGIG (reference sequence). The CDR3 loop spans 15 amino acids. V was trimmed by 5 bases and J by 1 base, leaving 16 bases between them. CDR3 sequence reads: CAWAAWGGRTDTQYF. Here the CDR3 DNA reads TGTGCCTGGGCAGCCTGGGGGGGGCGCACAGATACGCAGTATTTT.

This clone was picked up a small number of times. V usage is TRBV11-2 and J usage is TRBJ2-1; D perhaps matches TRBD2 (6 bases). Trimming cost V 6 bases and J 8 bases, with 29 bases left between them. CDR1 and CDR2 (germline): SGHAT, FQNNGV. This CDR3 spans 18 amino acids. The CDR3 loop reads CASRARPGTGPYADEQFF. The CDR3 coding sequence is TGTGCCAGCAGGGCCCGGCCTGGGACTGGCCCCTACGCCGATGAGCAGTTCTTC.

This clone came up a few times. J is TRBJ2-6 and V is TRBV9; D is uncertain. The length of the CDR3 is 16 residues. In germline, CDR1 is SGDLS, CDR2 YYNGEE. V was shortened by 0 bases and J by 2 bases, with 9 bases between the two germline ends. DNA for the CDR3: TGTGCCAGCAGCGTAGGAGGAGATACTGGGGCCAACGTCCTGACTTTC. Translating it yields CASSVGGDTGANVLTF.

This clone was detected only once. The chain couples TRBV9 to TRBJ1-1, with 9 bases lining up with TRBD1. V lost 3 bases and J lost 0; bases outside the gene matches: 6. The CDR3 is 16 amino acids. CDR1 and CDR2 from the germline V gene are SGDLS and YYNGEE. This CDR3 is CASSAAGTGLNTEAFF. CDR3 coding DNA: TGTGCCAGCAGCGCCGCCGGGACAGGGCTGAACACTGAAGCTTTCTTT.

The V and J genes are TRBV9 and TRBJ1-4, with 8 bases lining up with TRBD1. Germline CDR1 and CDR2: SGDLS and YYNGEE. The junction had 9 bases not matched to a gene; V was cut back by 3 bases and J by 8 bases. This CDR3 contains 15 residues. The CDR3 region has the DNA TGTGCCAGCAGCGAATCAGGGGGCGCGGTAGAAAAACTGTTTTTT. Protein sequence: CASSESGGAVEKLFF.

The sample holds one count of this clone. The chain recombines TRBV7-3 with TRBJ2-3; 11 nucleotides align to TRBD2. This CDR3 comprises 19 residues. The V gene's germline CDR1 is SGHTA and CDR2 FQGTGA. The J segment lost 0 bases and the V segment lost 1 base, leaving 9 bases of the junction unmatched. The CDR3 sequence: CASSLSSGSGGASTDTQYF. CDR3 sequence (DNA): TGTGCCAGCAGCTTAAGTAGTGGTAGCGGGGGGGCGAGCACAGATACGCAGTATTTT.

This clone was seen just once. The gene calls are TRBV6-4 and TRBJ2-2; 7 positions match TRBD1. Germline trimming cut 7 bases from V and 0 bases from J; bases unmatched to any gene: 11. CDR1 is MRHNA, CDR2 SNTAGT, per germline. The CDR3 is made up of 17 amino acids. The CDR3 reads CASNTTLGQANTGELFF. The CDR3 nucleotides read TGTGCCAGCAACACCACCCTCGGACAGGCGAACACCGGGGAGCTGTTTTTT.

The rearrangement joins TRBV5-1 to TRBJ2-4; D is possibly TRBD2 (5 bases). V lost 0 bases to trimming and J lost 5 bases, with 6 bases between them. The germline CDR1 and CDR2 sequences are SGHRS and YFSETQ. The CDR3 spans 13 residues. The CDR3 reads CASSLGGQNIQYF. As DNA, the CDR3 is TGCGCCAGCAGCTTGGGAGGGCAAAACATTCAGTACTTC.

This clone was seen just once. This chain connects TRBV30 to TRBJ2-5; a weak D match, TRBD2 (6 bases). Between the trimmed V and J ends, which lost 1 base and 4 bases, there was a span of 13 bases. The length of the CDR3 is 14 residues. Per the germline V gene, CDR1 is GTSNPN and CDR2 is SVGIG (reference sequence). CDR3 amino acids: CAWSETGTGETQYF. Written as DNA, the CDR3 is TGTGCCTGGAGTGAAACCGGGACTGGAGAGACCCAGTACTTC.

This chain connects TRBV9 to TRBJ1-5; unclear D gene. The CDR3 sequence is 15 residues long. V was trimmed by 0 bases and J by 5 bases, leaving 12 bases between them. The germline V gene encodes CDR1 SGDLS and CDR2 YYNGEE. The CDR3 reads CASSVDADRDQPQHF. CDR3 sequence (DNA): TGTGCCAGCAGCGTAGATGCCGACCGGGATCAGCCCCAGCATTTT.

This clone was found once. The chain carries TRBV2 and TRBJ1-1; D is unclear. Trimming took off 3 bases at V and 0 bases at J, with 14 bases between the two ends. This CDR3 has 16 amino acids. CDR1 and CDR2 from the germline V gene are SNHLY and FYNNEI. The DNA of the CDR3 is TGTGCCAGCAGTGACGGAGGGCCCTCTATGAACACTGAAGCTTTCTTT. Residues: CASSDGGPSMNTEAFF.

V gene TRBV5-1 combines with J gene TRBJ2-7, with D tentatively TRBD1 (5 bases). The V end lost 5 bases, the J end lost 0 bases, and 15 bases lay between the germline ends. Germline CDR1 reads SGHRS; CDR2 reads YFSETQ. The CDR3 is 15 amino acids. The CDR3 DNA is TGCGCCAGCAGGGTTCATTTAGGGGACTCCTACGAGCAGTACTTC. It translates to CASRVHLGDSYEQYF.

The CDR3, as DNA: TGCAGCGTTGAATTGGCGGGAGGGGCTGACTACGAGCAGTACTTC. Protein product: CSVELAGGADYEQYF. The chain couples TRBV29-1 to TRBJ2-5; 9 nucleotides line up with TRBD2. The end of the DNA aligns better with TRBJ2-7, so the J call may be wrong. The CDR3 is made up of 15 amino acids. Germline V lookup: CDR1 SQVTM, CDR2 ANQGSEA.

This chain connects TRBV2 to TRBJ1-1; 8 positions agree with TRBD1. The CDR3 runs to 14 residues. Germline CDR1 and CDR2: SNHLY and FYNNEI. Trimming took 6 bases from V and 5 from J; bases not matched to a gene: 8. In nucleotides, the CDR3 is TGTGCCAGCAGCCAGGGGGCCCGGAGGACTGAAGCTTTCTTT. Amino acids: CASSQGARRTEAFF.

The rearrangement uses TRBV11-2 and TRBJ2-1, with 7 bases aligning to TRBD2. From germline, CDR1 is SGHAT and CDR2 FQNNGV. There are 12 residues in the CDR3. V gave up 0 bases and J gave up 12 bases; unmatched junction bases: 2. CDR3 residues: CASSLEASGQFF. Here the CDR3 DNA reads TGTGCCAGCAGCTTAGAGGCTAGCGGGCAGTTCTTC. Supplemented by reference TRBV11-2 and TRBJ2-1, the full variable domain reads EAGVAQSPRYKIIEKRQSVAFWCNPISGHATLYWYQQILGQGPKLLIQFQNNGVVDDSQLPKDRFSAERLKGVDSTLKIQPAKLEDSAVYLCASSLEASGQFFGPGTRLTVL.

The V call is TRBV5-1, the J call TRBJ2-7, with D maybe TRBD1 (6 bases). CDR3 length: 14 amino acids. Germline V gene data show CDR1 as SGHRS and CDR2 as YFSETQ. The V gene lost 5 bases and the J gene lost 3 bases, with 15 bases spanning the gap. The CDR3 protein is CASRAGGHDYEQYF. Written as DNA, the CDR3 is TGCGCCAGCAGGGCTGGGGGCCACGACTACGAGCAGTACTTC.

This clone was detected a few times. J is TRBJ2-3 and V is TRBV2; D not resolved. Per germline, CDR1 SNHLY and CDR2 FYNNEI. V was trimmed by 5 bases and J by 2 bases, leaving 11 bases between them. The length of the CDR3 is 14 residues. The chain's CDR3 is CASSWQFNTDTQYF. The CDR3 DNA reads TGTGCCAGCAGTTGGCAGTTCAACACAGATACGCAGTATTTT. The whole variable domain, remainder taken from reference TRBV2 and TRBJ2-3, is EPEVTQTPSHQVTQMGQEVILRCVPISNHLYFYWYRQILGQKVEFLVSFYNNEISEKSEIFDDQFSVERPDGSNFTLKIRSTKLEDSAMYFCASSWQFNTDTQYFGPGTRLTVL.

The sample holds a few counts of this clone. CDR3 DNA sequence: TGCGCCAGCAGCCAAGATAGGGGGAACAATCAGCCCCAGCATTTT. This sequence encodes CASSQDRGNNQPQHF. The V and J genes are TRBV4-1 and TRBJ1-5; the D gene is possibly TRBD1 (6 bases). Trimming pared 0 bases from V and 3 bases from J, leaving 9 bases between. Germline CDR1 reads MGHRA; CDR2 reads YSYEKL. The length of the CDR3 is 15 residues.

This chain uses TRBV7-7 with TRBJ2-7; 7 bases match TRBD1. This CDR3 has 14 residues. Germline lookup yields CDR1 SSHAT and CDR2 FNYEAQ (reference sequence). Germline trimming cut 9 bases from V and 2 bases from J; bases unmatched to any gene: 10. The CDR3 sequence: CASSRRDRPYEQYF. As DNA, the CDR3 is TGTGCCAGTAGTAGACGGGACAGACCCTACGAGCAGTACTTC.

This clone occurred once. V is TRBV30 and J is TRBJ2-5; perhaps TRBD1 as D (6 bases). The DNA end favors TRBJ2-7, so the J call may be wrong. The CDR3 runs to 13 residues. The germline V gene has CDR1 GTSNPN and CDR2 SVGIG (reference sequence). The CDR3 nucleotides are TGTGCCTGGAGTTTGGTAGGGGGCTACGAGCAGTACTTC. This codes for CAWSLVGGYEQYF.

In DNA form, the CDR3 reads TGCGCCAGCAGCTCGGACGGGACAGGCCCCTACGAGCAGTACTTC. Translation: CASSSDGTGPYEQYF. The chain couples TRBV5-1 to TRBJ2-7; 8 bases match TRBD1. V lost 3 bases, J lost 2 bases, and 7 bases stayed unmatched. The CDR3 consists of 15 residues. Germline CDR1 SGHRS, CDR2 YFSETQ.

The chain recombines TRBV6-4 with TRBJ2-1; 9 nucleotides agree with TRBD2. After removal of 0 bases from V and 3 bases from J, the junction contained 3 bases not matched to a gene. Per germline, CDR1 MRHNA and CDR2 SNTAGT. This CDR3 contains 16 residues. CDR3 in amino acids: CASSDSLAGSYNEQFF. The CDR3 nucleotides read TGTGCCAGCAGTGACTCGCTAGCGGGGAGCTACAATGAGCAGTTCTTC.

The chain has TRBV19 and TRBJ2-3; weak D call: TRBD2 (5 bases). Trimming removed 3 bases from V and 6 bases from J, with 10 bases in between. Germline V lookup: CDR1 LNHDA, CDR2 SQIVND (reference sequence). The CDR3 spans 13 residues. The CDR3 region has the DNA TGTGCCAGTAGTATCTCGGGGTTGGATACGCAGTATTTT. Its translation: CASSISGLDTQYF. Full variable domain (outside the CDR3, taken from reference TRBV19 and TRBJ2-3): DGGITQSPKYLFRKEGQNVTLSCEQNLNHDAMYWYRQDPGQGLRLIYYSQIVNDFQKGDIAEGYSVSREKKESFPLTVTSAQKNPTAFYLCASSISGLDTQYFGPGTRLTVL.

The V call is TRBV4-3, the J call TRBJ1-6; TRBD1 agrees at 8 bases. This CDR3 is built from 15 residues. V shed 1 base, J shed 9 bases, and the junction held 5 bases outside the gene matches. The germline V gene has CDR1 LGHNA and CDR2 YSLEER. The chain's CDR3 is CASSQVDRVGSPLHF. The CDR3 DNA reads as TGCGCCAGCAGCCAAGTGGACAGGGTAGGTTCACCCCTCCACTTT.

The J gene is TRBJ1-6, the V gene TRBV27, with TRBD1 identical over 10 bases. The CDR3 is made up of 17 amino acids. The junction had 9 bases not matched to a gene; V was cut back by 1 base and J by 9 bases. From germline, CDR1 is MNHEY and CDR2 SMNVEV (reference sequence). DNA of the CDR3: TGTGCCAGCAGTTTATTGCCGGGACAGGGGTCCGGTTCACCCCTCCACTTT. Its translation: CASSLLPGQGSGSPLHF.

V and J are TRBV10-3 and TRBJ2-7; 10 positions match TRBD1. This CDR3 has 14 amino acids. Germline trimming cut 10 bases from V and 3 bases from J; bases unmatched to any gene: 9. The germline V gene encodes CDR1 ENHRY and CDR2 SYGVKD. The CDR3 region has the DNA TGTGCCACCCAGACAGGGGGCGTCTTCTACGAGCAGTACTTC. Translated: CATQTGGVFYEQYF.

The rearrangement links TRBV4-3 to TRBJ2-3; 9 bases fit TRBD2. V dropped 3 bases and J dropped 3; count of bases not matched to a gene: 4. Germline V CDR1 and CDR2: LGHNA, YSLEER. This CDR3 region has 15 residues. CDR3 sequence: CASSHSGSWTDTQYF. In nucleotides, the CDR3 is TGCGCCAGCAGCCATAGCGGGAGTTGGACAGATACGCAGTATTTT.

The chain employs TRBV7-6 and TRBJ2-5; D is possibly TRBD2 (6 bases). V was cut by 1 base and J by 5 bases, with 17 bases left in between. Germline CDR1 reads SGHVS; CDR2 reads FNYEAQ. The CDR3 spans 16 residues. CDR3 DNA sequence: TGTGCCAGCAGCTTAGAGGGCCTGCGGGGCAGGGAGACCCAGTACTTC. It codes for CASSLEGLRGRETQYF.

The gene calls are TRBV30 and TRBJ2-3, with a possible D match to TRBD2 (5 bases). The V end was cut by 4 bases, the J end by 6 bases, with 11 bases between. The CDR3 is 12 residues long. The germline gives CDR1 GTSNPN, CDR2 SVGIG (reference sequence). The CDR3 loop is CAWNPGSDTQYF. In DNA, the CDR3 is TGTGCCTGGAACCCGGGGTCGGATACGCAGTATTTT.

V is TRBV9 and J is TRBJ2-1, with D tentatively TRBD2 (6 bases). The CDR3 extends over 14 amino acids. The germline CDR1 and CDR2 sequences are SGDLS and YYNGEE. The ends were cut back, 3 bases at V and 6 bases at J, with 13 bases in the middle. CDR3 sequence reads: CASSGLAESNEQFF. The CDR3 nucleotides read TGTGCCAGCAGCGGATTAGCGGAGAGCAATGAGCAGTTCTTC.

The chain couples TRBV19 to TRBJ1-3; 9 positions agree with TRBD1. Germline CDR1 reads LNHDA; CDR2 reads SQIVND (reference sequence). This CDR3 comprises 17 residues. V gave up 3 bases and J gave up 0 bases; unmatched junction bases: 6. CDR3 in DNA: TGTGCCAGTAGTATCCCGGGACAGGGATCCTCTGGAAACACCATATATTTT. Translated: CASSIPGQGSSGNTIYF.

The chain carries TRBV7-9 and TRBJ1-2, with 9 bases matching TRBD1. This CDR3 comprises 14 residues. The ends lost 1 base at V and 6 bases at J; junction bases unmatched: 3. Germline V CDR1 and CDR2: SEHNR, FQNEAQ (reference sequence). CDR3 amino acids: CASSLGGQGHGYTF. CDR3 nucleotides: TGTGCCAGCAGCTTAGGGGGACAGGGCCATGGCTACACCTTC. The entire variable domain, with the rest obtained from reference TRBV7-9 and TRBJ1-2, is as follows: DTGVSQNPRHKITKRGQNVTFRCDPISEHNRLYWYRQTLGQGPEFLTYFQNEAQLEKSRLLSDRFSAERPKGSFSTLEIQRTEQGDSAMYLCASSLGGQGHGYTFGSGTRLTVV.